Given below is one T cell receptor (beta chain) in context. Naive CD8 isolation took CD45RO-negative cells positively selected for CCR7 and excluded terminally differentiated effector memory CD45RA+ cells. Clones were sequenced by immunoSEQ multiplex PCR, and TCRdb holds only the in-frame ones, with some missing. The data show about 2.2 million clones, about 93% seen once. The data were obtained in a study of shared clonotypes between healthy human individuals. At the level of the study: CD4 naive cells filled three plates per donor, CD4 memory three, CD8 naive two and CD8 memory one.

This CDR3 is built from 14 residues. The sequenced sample was naive CD8+ T cells from PBMCs. This TCR derives from a man aged 18 to 29 in good health. Some clones in this sample may be carry-over from other donors' samples. V is TRBV12-2 and J is TRBJ2-7; TRBD1, the table's D call, lacks a check against the DNA. TRBV12-2 is a pseudogene locus. In DNA form, the CDR3 reads TGTGCAAGTCGCCCAGAGACAAGTCGCTACGAGCAGTACTTC. As protein: CASRPETSRYEQYF.